This is a list of T cell receptor beta chains from one sample in a study of T-cell reconstitution after alpha-beta-depleted transplantation in children. Each CDR3 protein gets one entry after TCRdb re-called the PCR reads with MiXCR. The data contain 500,000 to 650,000 distinct CDR3 sequences, 10% to 15% of them singletons. Sequencing was performed on PBMCs, mostly from graft donor cells, taken 360 days after TCRalphabeta/CD19-depleted stem cell transplant. These receptors were collected from a male patient under 18 who had a stem cell transplant for acute myeloid leukemia, so the T cells may come from the graft donor. CDR3s include the opening cysteine and the closing phenylalanine or tryptophan. A D gene is named only where the DNA matches it firmly. Expanded clones are given a class, and other clones once, few, many or no size at all.

clone size: few; D gene: TRBD2; V gene: TRBV6-1; J gene: TRBJ2-7; CDR3 DNA: TGTGCCAGCAGAATACCCGGGACTAGCTTTTACGAGCAGTACTTC; CDR3 protein: CASRIPGTSFYEQYF
clone size: few; D gene: .; V gene: TRBV3-1; J gene: TRBJ1-3; CDR3 DNA: TGTGCCAGCAGCCAAGTACGGTCTCAACGGACCATATATTTT; CDR3 protein: CASSQVRSQRTIYF
clone size: few; D gene: TRBD2; V gene: TRBV6-5; J gene: TRBJ2-1; CDR3 DNA: TGTGCCAGCAGTTACCGTAGCGGGAGGGCGAGCAATGAGCAGTTCTTC; CDR3 protein: CASSYRSGRASNEQFF
clone size: few; D gene: .; V gene: TRBV21-1; J gene: TRBJ1-5; CDR3 DNA: TGTGCCAGCAGCAAGCGGGCCGTCTACAGGTACCATAGCAATCAGCCCCAGCATTTT; CDR3 protein: CASSKRAVYRYHSNQPQHF
clone size: .; D gene: .; V gene: TRBV7-2; J gene: TRBJ1-5; CDR3 DNA: TGTGCCAGCAGCGAGGCGGTCTGGCGCAATCAGCCCCAGCATTTT; CDR3 protein: CASSEAVWRNQPQHF
clone size: many; D gene: .; V gene: TRBV12-3/TRBV12-4; J gene: TRBJ2-1; CDR3 DNA: TGTGCCAGCAGTTTCGGGCCTATAAGGAGGGAGCAGTTCTTC; CDR3 protein: CASSFGPIRREQFF
clone size: .; D gene: TRBD2; V gene: TRBV19; J gene: TRBJ2-4; CDR3 DNA: TGTGCCAGTAGTATAATTAGCGGGACGAGCAAAAACATTCAGTACTTC; CDR3 protein: CASSIISGTSKNIQYF
clone size: few; D gene: TRBD2; V gene: TRBV14; J gene: TRBJ2-3; CDR3 DNA: TGTGCCAGCAGCCATCTCTACTACGGACTAGCCACAGATACGCAGTATTTT; CDR3 protein: CASSHLYYGLATDTQYF
clone size: .; D gene: TRBD2; V gene: TRBV29-1; J gene: TRBJ2-5; CDR3 DNA: TGCAGCGGGGATAGCGGGAGGCCTGAAGAGACCCAGTACTTC; CDR3 protein: CSGDSGRPEETQYF
clone size: few; D gene: TRBD1; V gene: TRBV6-2/TRBV6-3; J gene: TRBJ2-4; CDR3 DNA: TGTGCCAGCAGTAGGACAGGGGGCGTCGCAGTAGCGGGGATGCCAGCCAAAAACATTCAGTACTTC; CDR3 protein: CASSRTGGVAVAGMPAKNIQYF
clone size: few; D gene: .; V gene: TRBV7-2; J gene: TRBJ2-7; CDR3 DNA: TGTGCCAGCAGCTTAGATAACCAGGCCTACGAGCAGTACTTC; CDR3 protein: CASSLDNQAYEQYF
clone size: .; D gene: TRBD2; V gene: TRBV6-2/TRBV6-3; J gene: TRBJ2-7; CDR3 DNA: TGTGCCAGCAGTTACTCGAATCCTAGCGGGAGTACCTACGAGCAGTACTTC; CDR3 protein: CASSYSNPSGSTYEQYF
clone size: few; D gene: .; V gene: TRBV7-9; J gene: TRBJ1-1; CDR3 DNA: TGTGCCAGCAGCTTAGCGGGGGAACTAAACACTGAAGCTTTCTTT; CDR3 protein: CASSLAGELNTEAFF
clone size: .; D gene: TRBD1; V gene: TRBV12-3/TRBV12-4; J gene: TRBJ1-1; CDR3 DNA: TGTGCCAGCAGTTTGGTGGGACAGGGCACCGAAGCTTTCTTT; CDR3 protein: CASSLVGQGTEAFF
clone size: .; D gene: TRBD2; V gene: TRBV11-2; J gene: TRBJ2-3; CDR3 DNA: TGTGCCAGCAGCTTCAAATTATCGGGACTAGCGATGGGTAACACAGATACGCAGTATTTT; CDR3 protein: CASSFKLSGLAMGNTDTQYF